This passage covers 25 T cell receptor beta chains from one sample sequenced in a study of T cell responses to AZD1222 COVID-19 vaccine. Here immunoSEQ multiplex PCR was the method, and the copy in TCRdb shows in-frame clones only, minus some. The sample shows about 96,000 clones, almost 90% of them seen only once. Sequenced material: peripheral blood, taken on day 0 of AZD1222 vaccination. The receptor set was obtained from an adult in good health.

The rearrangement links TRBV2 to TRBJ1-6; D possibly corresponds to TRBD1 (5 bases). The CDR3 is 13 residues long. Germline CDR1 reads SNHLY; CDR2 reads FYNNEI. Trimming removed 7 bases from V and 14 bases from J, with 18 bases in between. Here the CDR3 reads CASKGTTLATLHF. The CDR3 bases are TGTGCCAGCAAAGGGACCACCCTAGCCACCCTCCACTTT.

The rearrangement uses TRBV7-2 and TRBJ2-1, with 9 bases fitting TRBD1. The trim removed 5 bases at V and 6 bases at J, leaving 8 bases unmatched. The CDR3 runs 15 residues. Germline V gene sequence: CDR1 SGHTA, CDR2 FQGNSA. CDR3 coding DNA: TGTGCCAGCAGCACTGGGACAGGGAGAGGCAATGAGCAGTTCTTC. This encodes CASSTGTGRGNEQFF.

The CDR3 nucleotides read TGTGCCAGCAGTGAACTTAAGGGATACGAGCAGTACTTC. Amino acids: CASSELKGYEQYF. V usage is TRBV25-1 and J usage is TRBJ2-7; D is unresolved. The germline V gene encodes CDR1 MGHDK and CDR2 SYGVNS. V gave up 2 bases and J gave up 4 bases, with 9 bases separating them. The CDR3 has 13 amino acids.

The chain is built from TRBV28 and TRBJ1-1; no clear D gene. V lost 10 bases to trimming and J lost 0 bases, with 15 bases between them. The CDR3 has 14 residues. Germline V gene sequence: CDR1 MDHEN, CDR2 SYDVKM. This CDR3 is CATTPSSLNTEAFF. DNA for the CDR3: TGTGCCACCACCCCGTCCTCCCTGAACACTGAAGCTTTCTTT.

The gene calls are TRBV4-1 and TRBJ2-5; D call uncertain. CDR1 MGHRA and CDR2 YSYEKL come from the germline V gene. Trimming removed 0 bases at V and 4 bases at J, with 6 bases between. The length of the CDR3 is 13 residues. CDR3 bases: TGCGCCAGCAGCCAAGATGTAGTAGAGACCCAGTACTTC. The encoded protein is CASSQDVVETQYF.

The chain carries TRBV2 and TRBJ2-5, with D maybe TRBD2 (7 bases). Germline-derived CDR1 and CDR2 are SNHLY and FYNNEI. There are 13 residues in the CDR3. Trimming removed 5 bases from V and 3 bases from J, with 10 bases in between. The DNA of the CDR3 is TGTGCCAGCAGTCCGGGGGGCGAAGAGACCCAGTACTTC. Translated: CASSPGGEETQYF.

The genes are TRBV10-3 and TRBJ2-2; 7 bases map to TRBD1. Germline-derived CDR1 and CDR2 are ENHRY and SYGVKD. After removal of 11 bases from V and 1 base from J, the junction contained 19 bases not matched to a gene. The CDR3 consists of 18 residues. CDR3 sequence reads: CAVPLLGTAQENTGELFF. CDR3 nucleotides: TGTGCCGTACCACTACTCGGGACAGCACAAGAGAACACCGGGGAGCTGTTTTTT.

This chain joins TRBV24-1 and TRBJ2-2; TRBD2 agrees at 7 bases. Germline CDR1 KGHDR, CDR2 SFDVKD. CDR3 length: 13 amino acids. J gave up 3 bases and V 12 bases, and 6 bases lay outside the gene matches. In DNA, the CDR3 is TGTGCCTCACAGCGGGATCACACCGGGGAGCTGTTTTTT. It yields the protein CASQRDHTGELFF.

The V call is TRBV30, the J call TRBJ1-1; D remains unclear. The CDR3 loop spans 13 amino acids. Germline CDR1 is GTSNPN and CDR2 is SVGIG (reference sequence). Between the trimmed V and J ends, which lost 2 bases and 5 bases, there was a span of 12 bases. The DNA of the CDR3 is TGTGCCTGGAGTTGGGAGGTAGTAACTGAAGCTTTCTTT. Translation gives CAWSWEVVTEAFF.

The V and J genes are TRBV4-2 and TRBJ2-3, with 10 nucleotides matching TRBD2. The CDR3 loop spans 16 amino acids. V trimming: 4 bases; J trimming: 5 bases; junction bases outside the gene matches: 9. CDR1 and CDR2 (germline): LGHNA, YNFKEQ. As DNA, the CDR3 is TGTGCCAGCAGCCCGGGCGAGCGGGAGGGCCTAGATACGCAGTATTTT. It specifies CASSPGEREGLDTQYF.

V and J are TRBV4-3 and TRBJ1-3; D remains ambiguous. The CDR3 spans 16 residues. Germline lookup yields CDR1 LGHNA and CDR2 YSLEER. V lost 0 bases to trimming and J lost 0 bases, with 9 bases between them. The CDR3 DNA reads TGCGCCAGCAGCCAAGAGGCACAGAGCTCTGGAAACACCATATATTTT. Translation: CASSQEAQSSGNTIYF.

The CDR3 nucleotides read TGTGCCAGCAGTCTGTACCGGGCAACTAATGAAAAACTGTTTTTT. It encodes CASSLYRATNEKLFF. The rearrangement links TRBV28 to TRBJ1-4; D not certain. With 5 bases removed from V and 0 bases from J, the gap between germline ends came to 10 bases. This CDR3 comprises 15 residues. Germline V gene data show CDR1 as MDHEN and CDR2 as SYDVKM.

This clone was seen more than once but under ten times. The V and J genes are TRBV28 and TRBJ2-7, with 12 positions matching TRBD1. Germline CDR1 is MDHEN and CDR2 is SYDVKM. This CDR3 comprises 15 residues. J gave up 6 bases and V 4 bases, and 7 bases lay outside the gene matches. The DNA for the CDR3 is TGTGCCAGCAGTTGGACCGGGACAGGGGGCGGCGAGCAGTACTTC. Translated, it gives CASSWTGTGGGEQYF. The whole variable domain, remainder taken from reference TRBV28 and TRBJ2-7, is DVKVTQSSRYLVKRTGEKVFLECVQDMDHENMFWYRQDPGLGLRLIYFSYDVKMKEKGDIPEGYSVSREKKERFSLILESASTNQTSMYLCASSWTGTGGGEQYFGPGTRLTVT.

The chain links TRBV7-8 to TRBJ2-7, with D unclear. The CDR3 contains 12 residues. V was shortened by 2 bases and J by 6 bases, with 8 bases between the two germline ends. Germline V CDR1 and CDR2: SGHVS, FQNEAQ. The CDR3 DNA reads TGTGCCAGCAGCTTATTGGCCACCGAGCAGTACTTC. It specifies CASSLLATEQYF.

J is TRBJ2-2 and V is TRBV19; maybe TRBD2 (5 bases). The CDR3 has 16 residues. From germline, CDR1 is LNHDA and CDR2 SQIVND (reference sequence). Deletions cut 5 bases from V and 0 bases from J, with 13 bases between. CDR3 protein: CASSRGLSTNTGELFF. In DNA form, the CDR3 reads TGTGCCAGTAGTCGTGGACTGTCTACGAACACCGGGGAGCTGTTTTTT. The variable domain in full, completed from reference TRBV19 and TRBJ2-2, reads DGGITQSPKYLFRKEGQNVTLSCEQNLNHDAMYWYRQDPGQGLRLIYYSQIVNDFQKGDIAEGYSVSREKKESFPLTVTSAQKNPTAFYLCASSRGLSTNTGELFFGEGSRLTVL.

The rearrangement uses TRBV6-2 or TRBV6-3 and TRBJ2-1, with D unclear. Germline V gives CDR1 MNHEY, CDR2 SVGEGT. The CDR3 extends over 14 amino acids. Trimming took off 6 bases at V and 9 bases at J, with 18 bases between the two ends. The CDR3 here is CASSSMTQVIEQFF. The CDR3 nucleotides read TGTGCCAGCAGCTCAATGACTCAGGTCATTGAGCAGTTCTTC.

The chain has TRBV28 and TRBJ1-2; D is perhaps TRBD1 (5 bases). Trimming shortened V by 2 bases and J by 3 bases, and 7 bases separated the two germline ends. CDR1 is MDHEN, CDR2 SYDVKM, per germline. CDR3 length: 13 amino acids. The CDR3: CASSLQGHYGYTF. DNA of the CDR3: TGTGCCAGCAGTTTACAGGGTCACTATGGCTACACCTTC.

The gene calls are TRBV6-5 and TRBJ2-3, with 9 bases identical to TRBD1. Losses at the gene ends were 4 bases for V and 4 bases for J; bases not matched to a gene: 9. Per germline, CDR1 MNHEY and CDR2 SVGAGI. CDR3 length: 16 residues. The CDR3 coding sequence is TGTGCCAGCAGTTTCACCGGGACAGGGTTACCAGATACGCAGTATTTT. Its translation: CASSFTGTGLPDTQYF.

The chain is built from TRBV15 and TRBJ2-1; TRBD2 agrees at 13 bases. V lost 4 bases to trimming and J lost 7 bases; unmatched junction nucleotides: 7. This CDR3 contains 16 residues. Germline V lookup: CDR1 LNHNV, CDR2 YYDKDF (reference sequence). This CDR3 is CATSTRTSGSQNEQFF. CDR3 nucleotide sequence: TGTGCCACCAGCACCAGGACTAGCGGGAGTCAGAATGAGCAGTTCTTC.

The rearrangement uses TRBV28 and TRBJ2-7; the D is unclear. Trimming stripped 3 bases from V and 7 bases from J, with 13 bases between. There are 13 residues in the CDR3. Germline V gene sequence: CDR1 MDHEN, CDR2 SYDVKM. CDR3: CASSLTPRNEQYF. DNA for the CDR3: TGTGCCAGCAGTTTGACCCCGAGAAATGAGCAGTACTTC.

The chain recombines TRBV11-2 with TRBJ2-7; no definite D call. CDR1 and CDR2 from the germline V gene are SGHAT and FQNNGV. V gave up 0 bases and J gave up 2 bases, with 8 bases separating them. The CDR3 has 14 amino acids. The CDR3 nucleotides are TGTGCCAGCAGCTTAGATCCGGGTACCTACGAGCAGTACTTC. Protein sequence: CASSLDPGTYEQYF.

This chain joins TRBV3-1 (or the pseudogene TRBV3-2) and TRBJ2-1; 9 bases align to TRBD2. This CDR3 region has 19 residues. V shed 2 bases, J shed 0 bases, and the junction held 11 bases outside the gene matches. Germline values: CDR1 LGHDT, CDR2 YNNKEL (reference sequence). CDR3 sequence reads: CASSQPRDLAGSSYNEQFF. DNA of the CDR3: TGTGCCAGCAGCCAACCGAGGGACCTAGCGGGGAGCTCCTACAATGAGCAGTTCTTC.

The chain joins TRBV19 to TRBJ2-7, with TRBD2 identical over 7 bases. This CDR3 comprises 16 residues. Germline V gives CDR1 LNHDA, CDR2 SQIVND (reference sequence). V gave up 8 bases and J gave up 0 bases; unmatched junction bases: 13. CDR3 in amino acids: CASSEGGAGSSYEQYF. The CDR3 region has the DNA TGTGCCAGTTCTGAGGGAGGGGCAGGAAGCTCCTACGAGCAGTACTTC. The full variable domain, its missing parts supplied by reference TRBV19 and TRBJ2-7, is DGGITQSPKYLFRKEGQNVTLSCEQNLNHDAMYWYRQDPGQGLRLIYYSQIVNDFQKGDIAEGYSVSREKKESFPLTVTSAQKNPTAFYLCASSEGGAGSSYEQYFGPGTRLTVT.

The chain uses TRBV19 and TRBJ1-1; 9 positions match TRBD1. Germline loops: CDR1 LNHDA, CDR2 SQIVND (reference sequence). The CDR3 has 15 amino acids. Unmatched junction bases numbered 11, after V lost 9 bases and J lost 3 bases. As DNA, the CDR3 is TGTGCCAGCCCTGGTCCGGGACAGGGCCACACTGAAGCTTTCTTT. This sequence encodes CASPGPGQGHTEAFF.

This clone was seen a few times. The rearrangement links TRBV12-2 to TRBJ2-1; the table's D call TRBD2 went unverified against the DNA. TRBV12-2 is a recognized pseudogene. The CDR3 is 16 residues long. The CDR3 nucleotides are TGTGCAAGTCGCTTAGCGCTAGCGGGAGGGTACAATGAGCAGTTCTTC. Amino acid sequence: CASRLALAGGYNEQFF.